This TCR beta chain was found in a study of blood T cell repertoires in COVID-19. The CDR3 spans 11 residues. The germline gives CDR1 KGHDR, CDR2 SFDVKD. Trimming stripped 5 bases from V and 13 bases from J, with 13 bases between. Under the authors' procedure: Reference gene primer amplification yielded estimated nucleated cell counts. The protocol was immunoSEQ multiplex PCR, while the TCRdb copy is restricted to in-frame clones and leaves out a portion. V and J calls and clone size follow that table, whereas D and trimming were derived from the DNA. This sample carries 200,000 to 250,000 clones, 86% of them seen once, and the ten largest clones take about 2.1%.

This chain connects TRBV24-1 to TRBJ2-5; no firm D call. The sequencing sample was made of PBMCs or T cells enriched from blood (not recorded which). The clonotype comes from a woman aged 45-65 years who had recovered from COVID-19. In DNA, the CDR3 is TGTGCCACCAGTGTTGGGCACGTAATGTACTTC. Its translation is CATSVGHVMYF.